Sequencing of this T cell receptor (beta chain) was carried out in a study of metastatic and nonmetastatic thyroid tumors. By sample share, this clone is medium-sized. TCRdb re-called the PCR reads through MiXCR. The repertoire has tens of thousands of clones, about 30% of them found once; the top ten carry around 5.4%. Ahead of thyroid surgery, no patient had received treatment of any kind. The CDR3 extends over 12 amino acids. Germline-derived CDR1 and CDR2 are GTSNPN and SVGIG (reference sequence). The V and J ends lost 4 bases and 6 bases, in that order; junction bases with no gene match: 5. This chain joins TRBV30 and TRBJ2-7; 8 nucleotides match TRBD1. The sample taken for sequencing was tumor tissue. The sequence was collected from a female donor with papillary thyroid cancer or a benign thyroid nodule (not recorded which). Some clones in this sample may be carry-over from other donors' samples. The CDR3 loop is CAWNQQGGEQYF. CDR3 in DNA: TGTGCCTGGAACCAACAGGGGGGCGAGCAGTACTTC.